One sample yielded the 15 T cell receptor beta chains listed below, sequenced in a study of blood T cell repertoires in COVID-19. Profiling relied on immunoSEQ multiplex PCR, and the TCRdb table lists in-frame clones only, not all of them. Among 300,000 or so clones listed, roughly nine tenths were seen once. Sequencing was done on a sample of PBMCs or T cells enriched from blood (not recorded which). These TCRs come from a man between 60 and 75 years old who had recovered from COVID-19.

The rearrangement links TRBV5-1 to TRBJ2-1, with a possible D match to TRBD2 (6 bases). The CDR3 totals 13 residues. V gave up 4 bases and J gave up 5 bases, with 10 bases separating them. Germline V CDR1 and CDR2: SGHRS, YFSETQ. The chain's CDR3 is CASSSTSHNEQFF. The CDR3 DNA reads as TGCGCCAGCAGCAGTACTAGCCACAATGAGCAGTTCTTC.

This chain connects TRBV19 to TRBJ2-7; 8 bases align to TRBD2. This CDR3 region has 16 residues. Germline CDR1 reads LNHDA; CDR2 reads SQIVND (reference sequence). The ends lost 6 bases at V and 4 bases at J; junction bases unmatched: 14. In DNA, the CDR3 is TGTGCCAGTAGCAGACTTTCCAGCGGGGGCCTGTACGAGCAGTACTTC. It encodes CASSRLSSGGLYEQYF.

V and J are TRBV25-1 and TRBJ1-1; D might be TRBD1 (6 bases). CDR1 MGHDK and CDR2 SYGVNS come from the germline V gene. The CDR3 contains 14 residues. Between the trimmed V and J ends, which lost 6 bases and 1 base, there was a span of 12 bases. CDR3 coding DNA: TGTGCCAGCAGGCAGACAGGACAGAACACTGAAGCTTTCTTT. Translated, it gives CASRQTGQNTEAFF.

The V call is TRBV27, the J call TRBJ1-5, with 7 bases lining up with TRBD1. CDR1 MNHEY and CDR2 SMNVEV come from the germline V gene (reference sequence). The CDR3 contains 14 residues. After removal of 5 bases from V and 9 bases from J, the junction contained 10 bases not matched to a gene. The CDR3 coding sequence is TGTGCCAGCAGTCCAAGGGACAGCGCGGCGCCCCAGCATTTT. Protein: CASSPRDSAAPQHF.

Note on this clone: The junction differs from germline at one of its ends, possibly a read error. V gene TRBV7-9 combines with J gene TRBJ2-2; weak D call: TRBD2 (5 bases). CDR1 is SEHNR and CDR2 is FQNEAQ in the germline V gene (reference sequence). This CDR3 region has 14 residues. The CDR3 nucleotides are TGTGCCAGCAGCCTTATAGCGAAAACCGGGGAGCTGTTTTTT. It encodes CASSLIAKTGELFF.

The rearrangement joins TRBV4-3 to TRBJ2-2, with 8 bases lining up with TRBD1. The CDR3 has 17 amino acids. V was clipped by 2 bases and J by 2 bases; unmatched bases: 7. Germline V CDR1 and CDR2: LGHNA, YSLEER. The CDR3 spells CASSQLTGTGNTGELFF. The DNA of the CDR3 is TGCGCCAGCAGCCAACTAACCGGGACAGGCAACACCGGGGAGCTGTTTTTT.

The CDR3 here is CAISSTGQGSPQHF. The DNA of the CDR3 is TGTGCCATCAGTAGTACGGGACAGGGGTCGCCCCAGCATTTT. The V call is TRBV10-3, the J call TRBJ1-5; 10 positions agree with TRBD1. The CDR3 is 14 residues long. V dropped 5 bases and J dropped 9; count of bases not matched to a gene: 7. Germline V gives CDR1 ENHRY, CDR2 SYGVKD.

CDR3 loop: CASSPNGGSGANVLTF. The DNA of the CDR3 is TGTGCCAGCAGCCCCAATGGGGGGTCTGGGGCCAACGTCCTGACTTTC. The chain links TRBV5-5 to TRBJ2-6; the D gene is possibly TRBD2 (6 bases). V gave up 4 bases and J gave up 1 base, with 12 bases separating them. Germline V gene data show CDR1 as SGHKS and CDR2 as YYEKEE (reference sequence). CDR3 length: 16 amino acids.

Written as DNA, the CDR3 is TGTGCCAGCAGGGAGGACGGCTATAATTCACCCCTCCACTTT. Translated: CASREDGYNSPLHF. The rearrangement links TRBV5-4 to TRBJ1-6, with D hard to call. CDR3 size: 14 residues. V was trimmed by 5 bases and J by 3 bases, leaving 9 bases between them. The V gene's germline CDR1 is SGHNT and CDR2 YYREEE (reference sequence).

The gene calls are TRBV6-5 and TRBJ1-1; a possible D gene is TRBD1 (6 bases). The CDR3 has 11 residues. The V end was cut by 6 bases, the J end by 7 bases, with 9 bases between. Germline loops: CDR1 MNHEY, CDR2 SVGAGI. The CDR3 here is CASRMTGEAFF. The CDR3 DNA is TGTGCCAGCAGGATGACAGGTGAAGCTTTCTTT.

The genes are TRBV9 and TRBJ2-3; 8 bases are a match to TRBD2. The CDR3 spans 17 residues. Germline CDR1 is SGDLS and CDR2 is YYNGEE. The J segment lost 3 bases and the V segment lost 2 bases, leaving 11 bases of the junction unmatched. The CDR3 region has the DNA TGTGCCAGCAGCGTTAGCGGGGTAGGACAAGGAACAGATACGCAGTATTTT. Translated, it gives CASSVSGVGQGTDTQYF.

The chain recombines TRBV18 with TRBJ1-2; TRBD1 is a possible D gene (5 bases). Germline loops: CDR1 KGHSH, CDR2 LQKENI. The V end was cut by 6 bases, the J end by 5 bases, with 13 bases between. The CDR3 extends over 13 amino acids. The CDR3 is CASSLDKSYGYTF. CDR3 DNA: TGTGCCAGCTCTCTGGACAAGAGTTATGGCTACACCTTC.

This clone was seen a few times. The V call is TRBV5-4, the J call TRBJ2-7, with TRBD1 identical over 8 bases. The CDR3 runs to 16 residues. J gave up 5 bases and V 5 bases, and 15 bases lay outside the gene matches. Germline-derived CDR1 and CDR2 are SGHNT and YYREEE (reference sequence). As DNA, the CDR3 is TGTGCCAGCAGTAAGGCCGTAGGACAGGGTAAGGACGAGCAGTACTTC. It specifies CASSKAVGQGKDEQYF.

The chain links TRBV5-4 to TRBJ1-2; 8 bases agree with TRBD1. This CDR3 spans 14 amino acids. Germline trimming cut 0 bases from V and 6 bases from J; bases unmatched to any gene: 4. CDR1 and CDR2 from the germline V gene are SGHNT and YYREEE (reference sequence). CDR3 DNA sequence: TGTGCCAGCAGCTTGGGACAGGGGTTGGATGGCTACACCTTC. Protein product: CASSLGQGLDGYTF.

The V call is TRBV11-1, the J call TRBJ2-4; a possible D gene is TRBD1 (5 bases). The V and J ends lost 5 bases and 4 bases respectively, with 18 bases between them. The CDR3 spans 16 residues. Germline CDR1 and CDR2: SGHAT and FQDESV (reference sequence). The CDR3 spells CASSPRTQGTKNIQYF. The CDR3 DNA reads as TGTGCCAGCAGCCCGCGCACTCAGGGAACTAAAAACATTCAGTACTTC.